This is a list of T cell receptor beta chains from one sample in a study of T-cell reconstitution after alpha-beta-depleted transplantation in children. TCRdb re-analysed the PCR reads in MiXCR, keeping a single row per CDR3 protein. The sample holds hundreds of thousands of distinct CDR3 sequences, around 12% seen once. The source material was PBMCs, sampled before TCRalphabeta/CD19-depleted stem cell transplant. These TCRs come from a girl aged 2-9 years with congenital amegakaryocytic thrombocytopenia, due to receive a stem cell transplant. CDR3s include the opening cysteine and the closing phenylalanine or tryptophan. Each record gives: clone size, V gene, J gene, D gene, CDR3 protein, CDR3 DNA. D genes are given only for firm matches. Clone sizes are given selectively: once, few, many, or a class where the clone is expanded.

abundance: -
v_gene: TRBV5-1
j_gene: TRBJ1-1
d_gene: -
CDR3aa: CASSLEGARAEAFF
CDR3nt: TGCGCCAGCAGCTTGGAAGGGGCGCGGGCTGAAGCTTTCTTT

abundance: many
v_gene: TRBV28
j_gene: TRBJ2-7
d_gene: TRBD2
CDR3aa: CASSPAGLPYEQYF
CDR3nt: TGTGCCAGCAGCCCTGCGGGACTACCATACGAGCAGTACTTC

abundance: once
v_gene: TRBV20-1
j_gene: TRBJ2-5
d_gene: TRBD2
CDR3aa: CSATPPGGRGESYQETQYF
CDR3nt: TGCAGTGCTACTCCCCCGGGAGGGAGGGGAGAATCGTACCAAGAGACCCAGTACTTC

abundance: many
v_gene: TRBV21-1
j_gene: TRBJ1-4
d_gene: -
CDR3aa: CASSRANEKLFF
CDR3nt: TGTGCCAGCAGCAGGGCTAATGAAAAACTGTTTTTT

abundance: -
v_gene: TRBV5-1
j_gene: TRBJ2-5
d_gene: TRBD2
CDR3aa: CASSEKREGLGVETQYF
CDR3nt: TGCGCCAGCAGCGAAAAGCGGGAGGGATTAGGAGTAGAGACCCAGTACTTC

abundance: few
v_gene: TRBV5-5
j_gene: TRBJ1-1
d_gene: TRBD1
CDR3aa: CASRAHTGGGTEAFF
CDR3nt: TGTGCCAGCAGGGCGCATACAGGGGGTGGCACTGAAGCTTTCTTT

abundance: -
v_gene: TRBV12-3/TRBV12-4
j_gene: TRBJ2-2
d_gene: TRBD2
CDR3aa: CASSFSSGSFTGELFF
CDR3nt: TGTGCCAGCAGTTTCTCTAGCGGGAGTTTCACCGGGGAGCTGTTTTTT

abundance: -
v_gene: TRBV5-1
j_gene: TRBJ2-1
d_gene: -
CDR3aa: CASALGAFTYNEQFF
CDR3nt: TGCGCCAGCGCCCTGGGGGCGTTTACCTACAATGAGCAGTTCTTC

abundance: many
v_gene: TRBV20-1
j_gene: TRBJ2-7
d_gene: -
CDR3aa: CSVPGSSYEQYF
CDR3nt: TGCAGTGTCCCCGGTAGCTCCTACGAGCAGTACTTC

abundance: -
v_gene: TRBV5-1
j_gene: TRBJ2-5
d_gene: TRBD1
CDR3aa: CASSLVDRAETQYF
CDR3nt: TGCGCCAGCAGCTTGGTGGACAGGGCTGAGACCCAGTACTTC

abundance: few
v_gene: TRBV5-1
j_gene: TRBJ2-7
d_gene: -
CDR3aa: CASSLESAPEQYF
CDR3nt: TGCGCCAGCAGCTTGGAAAGTGCTCCTGAGCAGTACTTC

abundance: -
v_gene: TRBV6-2/TRBV6-3
j_gene: TRBJ1-2
d_gene: -
CDR3aa: CASSYFGPNYGYTF
CDR3nt: TGTGCCAGCAGTTATTTCGGCCCTAACTATGGCTACACCTTC

abundance: many
v_gene: TRBV9
j_gene: TRBJ1-3
d_gene: -
CDR3aa: CASSARTGKEYTIYF
CDR3nt: TGTGCCAGCAGCGCTCGGACGGGGAAAGAATACACCATATATTTT

abundance: many
v_gene: TRBV6-5
j_gene: TRBJ1-2
d_gene: -
CDR3aa: CASSFSLGGANYGYTF
CDR3nt: TGTGCCAGCAGTTTCTCCTTGGGGGGAGCTAACTATGGCTACACCTTC

abundance: few
v_gene: TRBV4-1
j_gene: TRBJ2-1
d_gene: TRBD2
CDR3aa: CASSQDVTSDSYNEQFF
CDR3nt: TGCGCCAGCAGCCAAGATGTGACTAGCGACTCCTACAATGAGCAGTTCTTC

abundance: few
v_gene: TRBV7-8
j_gene: TRBJ1-2
d_gene: -
CDR3aa: CASSSPTVDYGYTF
CDR3nt: TGTGCCAGCAGCTCACCGACGGTGGACTATGGCTACACCTTC

abundance: -
v_gene: TRBV29-1
j_gene: TRBJ2-5
d_gene: TRBD2
CDR3aa: CSDSWGLTSGSRRTQETQYF
CDR3nt: TGCAGCGACTCGTGGGGGTTGACTAGCGGGAGTCGGAGAACACAAGAGACCCAGTACTTC

abundance: many
v_gene: TRBV7-9
j_gene: TRBJ1-1
d_gene: -
CDR3aa: CASSRKGEAFF
CDR3nt: TGTGCCAGCAGCCGTAAAGGTGAAGCTTTCTTT

abundance: -
v_gene: TRBV12-3/TRBV12-4
j_gene: TRBJ2-3
d_gene: -
CDR3aa: CASSLGLVDTDTQYF
CDR3nt: TGTGCCAGCAGTTTAGGACTAGTAGACACAGATACGCAGTATTTT

abundance: many
v_gene: TRBV20-1
j_gene: TRBJ1-1
d_gene: TRBD1
CDR3aa: CSAPGQGPEAFF
CDR3nt: TGCAGTGCTCCGGGACAGGGGCCTGAAGCTTTCTTT

abundance: many
v_gene: TRBV9
j_gene: TRBJ2-2
d_gene: TRBD2
CDR3aa: CASSTGLAGKSANTGELFF
CDR3nt: TGTGCCAGCAGCACCGGACTAGCGGGGAAGTCCGCGAACACCGGGGAGCTGTTTTTT

abundance: -
v_gene: TRBV29-1
j_gene: TRBJ2-7
d_gene: -
CDR3aa: CSVDWGGAQQYF
CDR3nt: TGCAGCGTTGATTGGGGTGGGGCGCAGCAGTACTTC

abundance: -
v_gene: TRBV20-1
j_gene: TRBJ2-1
d_gene: -
CDR3aa: CSARGPGPQGQFF
CDR3nt: TGCAGTGCTAGAGGCCCGGGCCCTCAGGGGCAGTTCTTC

abundance: -
v_gene: TRBV4-1
j_gene: TRBJ2-7
d_gene: TRBD2
CDR3aa: CASSQILRTSGFYEQYF
CDR3nt: TGCGCCAGCAGCCAAATTCTCCGAACTAGCGGCTTCTACGAGCAGTACTTC

abundance: few
v_gene: TRBV3-1
j_gene: TRBJ2-7
d_gene: -
CDR3aa: CASSPGRRVTYEQYF
CDR3nt: TGTGCCAGCAGCCCCGGTCGGCGGGTCACCTACGAGCAGTACTTC

abundance: many
v_gene: TRBV5-1
j_gene: TRBJ1-2
d_gene: -
CDR3aa: CASSTGYHFDGYTF
CDR3nt: TGCGCCAGCAGCACAGGGTACCACTTTGATGGCTACACCTTC

abundance: -
v_gene: TRBV5-1
j_gene: TRBJ2-1
d_gene: TRBD1
CDR3aa: CASSVRDREPNEQFF
CDR3nt: TGCGCCAGCAGCGTCCGGGACAGGGAGCCCAATGAGCAGTTCTTC

abundance: -
v_gene: TRBV18
j_gene: TRBJ2-7
d_gene: -
CDR3aa: CASSPGSSVGYEQYF
CDR3nt: TGTGCCAGCTCACCAGGTAGTTCGGTGGGCTACGAGCAGTACTTC

abundance: many
v_gene: TRBV20-1
j_gene: TRBJ2-3
d_gene: -
CDR3aa: CSAGGDQGGNTDTQYF
CDR3nt: TGCAGTGCTGGCGGGGACCAAGGCGGTAATACAGATACGCAGTATTTT

abundance: few
v_gene: TRBV3-1
j_gene: TRBJ2-7
d_gene: TRBD2
CDR3aa: CASSAGTSASFGEQYF
CDR3nt: TGTGCCAGCAGCGCCGGGACTAGCGCCAGTTTTGGGGAGCAGTACTTC

abundance: many
v_gene: TRBV29-1
j_gene: TRBJ1-1
d_gene: TRBD1
CDR3aa: CSVARDRANTEAFF
CDR3nt: TGCAGCGTCGCCCGGGACAGGGCAAACACTGAAGCTTTCTTT

abundance: many
v_gene: TRBV20-1
j_gene: TRBJ2-7
d_gene: TRBD2
CDR3aa: CSARTSGVYEQYF
CDR3nt: TGCAGTGCTAGGACTAGCGGGGTGTACGAGCAGTACTTC

abundance: -
v_gene: TRBV30
j_gene: TRBJ2-7
d_gene: TRBD2
CDR3aa: CAWSVQAGGYEQYF
CDR3nt: TGTGCCTGGAGTGTCCAAGCGGGAGGCTACGAGCAGTACTTC

abundance: -
v_gene: TRBV13
j_gene: TRBJ2-7
d_gene: TRBD2
CDR3aa: CASQSSGDSYEQYF
CDR3nt: TGTGCCAGCCAATCTAGCGGGGACTCCTACGAGCAGTACTTC